Following are 30 T cell receptor beta chains from one sample sequenced in a study of blood T cell repertoires in COVID-19. Profiled with immunoSEQ multiplex PCR; TCRdb holds only in-frame clones, not every one. The sample includes roughly 320,000 clones, about 88% of them seen just once. Sample: peripheral blood. All receptors come from a man aged 70-80 years with acute or convalescent COVID-19.

The gene calls are TRBV24-1 and TRBJ2-1; 10 bases map to TRBD2. Trimming at V came to 1 base and at J to 10 bases, leaving 6 bases not matched to a gene. There are 15 residues in the CDR3. The germline V gene encodes CDR1 KGHDR and CDR2 SFDVKD. CDR3 DNA sequence: TGTGCCACCAGTGATTTTTCTAGCGGGAGTTTCGAGCAGTTCTTC. Encoded protein: CATSDFSSGSFEQFF.

About this clone itself: This CDR3 is also generated by other DNA sequences in the sample. The chain couples TRBV7-9 to TRBJ1-6; D perhaps matches TRBD1 (5 bases). CDR3 length: 14 residues. Trimming took off 3 bases at V and 7 bases at J, with 10 bases between the two ends. Germline CDR1 reads SEHNR; CDR2 reads FQNEAQ (reference sequence). CDR3: CASSLGQPNSPLHF. The CDR3 DNA is TGTGCCAGCAGCTTGGGGCAGCCGAATTCACCCCTCCACTTT.

The rearrangement joins TRBV4-1 to TRBJ2-2; possibly TRBD1 for D (6 bases). This CDR3 comprises 15 residues. The germline V gene has CDR1 MGHRA and CDR2 YSYEKL. Trimming stripped 0 bases from V and 7 bases from J, with 12 bases between. CDR3 in DNA: TGCGCCAGCAGCCAAGAGTGGGACACTATCGGGGAGCTGTTTTTT. It encodes CASSQEWDTIGELFF.

The chain links TRBV15 to TRBJ2-1; 12 bases match TRBD1. The length of the CDR3 is 16 residues. Germline V lookup: CDR1 LNHNV, CDR2 YYDKDF (reference sequence). The ends lost 2 bases at V and 9 bases at J; junction bases unmatched: 8. CDR3: CATSRLGQGASSEQFF. The CDR3 nucleotides read TGTGCCACCAGCAGATTGGGACAGGGGGCGAGTTCTGAGCAGTTCTTC.

V and J are TRBV9 and TRBJ2-3; the match to TRBD2 covers 8 bases. CDR3 length equals 17 residues. V shed 0 bases and J 1 base; nucleotides not matched to a gene: 7. CDR1 is SGDLS, CDR2 YYNGEE, per germline. The CDR3 nucleotides read TGTGCCAGCAGCGTAGCTGTAGCGGGAAAGGGCACAGATACGCAGTATTTT. It translates to CASSVAVAGKGTDTQYF.

CDR3 nucleotide sequence: TGTGCCAGTAGTATCGGCGGGACAGGGGGCCCCAAAAATCAGCCCCAGCATTTT. This sequence encodes CASSIGGTGGPKNQPQHF. The rearrangement links TRBV19 to TRBJ1-5, with TRBD1 matching 12 bases. The CDR3 loop spans 18 amino acids. Germline CDR1 reads LNHDA; CDR2 reads SQIVND (reference sequence). Trimming removed 3 bases from V and 4 bases from J; junction bases left unmatched: 10.

This sequence joins TRBV5-1 and TRBJ1-2; TRBD1 matches at 9 bases. Germline V CDR1 and CDR2: SGHRS, YFSETQ. V lost 4 bases to trimming and J lost 2 bases; unmatched junction nucleotides: 6. The CDR3 totals 15 residues. The CDR3 DNA sequence: TGCGCCAGCAGCAAAGGGACAGGGCTCAACTATGGCTACACCTTC. This sequence encodes CASSKGTGLNYGYTF.

The chain combines TRBV5-1 with TRBJ1-2; TRBD1 aligns across 7 bases. Germline CDR1 SGHRS, CDR2 YFSETQ. The length of the CDR3 is 18 residues. The V gene end was trimmed by 0 bases and the J gene end by 3 bases; junction bases not matched to a gene: 14. The CDR3 nucleotides are TGCGCCAGCAGCTTGGAAGGGCGGCCAGGGGGAGTTGACTATGGCTACACCTTC. It translates to CASSLEGRPGGVDYGYTF. The complete variable domain, with remaining parts taken from reference TRBV5-1 and TRBJ1-2, reads KAGVTQTPRYLIKTRGQQVTLSCSPISGHRSVSWYQQTPGQGLQFLFEYFSETQRNKGNFPGRFSGRQFSNSRSEMNVSTLELGDSALYLCASSLEGRPGGVDYGYTFGSGTRLTVV.

Concerning this clone: The identical CDR3 is also encoded by other nucleotide sequences in the sample. The V call is TRBV19, the J call TRBJ2-3; 8 nucleotides match TRBD1. The CDR3 runs 14 residues. Germline-derived CDR1 and CDR2 are LNHDA and SQIVND (reference sequence). V lost 4 bases, J lost 3 bases, and 3 bases stayed unmatched. CDR3 coding DNA: TGTGCCAGTAGTAGAGGACAGGGAACAGATACGCAGTATTTT. Its protein is CASSRGQGTDTQYF. The variable domain in full, completed from reference TRBV19 and TRBJ2-3, reads DGGITQSPKYLFRKEGQNVTLSCEQNLNHDAMYWYRQDPGQGLRLIYYSQIVNDFQKGDIAEGYSVSREKKESFPLTVTSAQKNPTAFYLCASSRGQGTDTQYFGPGTRLTVL.

This chain uses TRBV6-5 with TRBJ2-3, with no clear D. The V end was cut by 6 bases, the J end by 0 bases, with 4 bases between. The CDR3 is 12 amino acids. In germline, CDR1 is MNHEY, CDR2 SVGAGI. The CDR3 is CASRSSTDTQYF. The CDR3 bases are TGTGCCAGCAGATCAAGCACAGATACGCAGTATTTT.

This rearrangement joins TRBV6-5 to TRBJ2-4; D remains ambiguous. The CDR3 runs 16 residues. V lost 4 bases to trimming and J lost 0 bases, with 13 bases between them. CDR1 MNHEY and CDR2 SVGAGI come from the germline V gene. The CDR3 region has the DNA TGTGCCAGCAGTTCTCGACAAGTCCTAGCCAAAAACATTCAGTACTTC. This encodes CASSSRQVLAKNIQYF.

The chain recombines TRBV10-1 with TRBJ1-6; D possibly corresponds to TRBD1 (6 bases). Germline V gene lookup returns CDR1 WNHNN and CDR2 SYGVQD (reference sequence). V lost 3 bases, J lost 10 bases, and 22 bases lay in between. This CDR3 has 17 amino acids. The CDR3 loop is CASSDRGLAGVGSPLHF. In nucleotides, the CDR3 is TGCGCCAGCAGTGATAGAGGGCTCGCAGGGGTCGGGTCACCCCTCCACTTT.

The chain uses TRBV7-9 and TRBJ2-7; maybe TRBD1 (5 bases). V lost 1 base and J 3 bases, leaving 7 bases between the germline ends. The CDR3 consists of 13 residues. The germline V gene encodes CDR1 SEHNR and CDR2 FQNEAQ (reference sequence). Here the CDR3 reads CASSLGQYYEQYF. CDR3 bases: TGTGCCAGCAGCTTAGGACAGTACTACGAGCAGTACTTC.

The chain links TRBV5-5 to TRBJ2-7; D unresolved. V shed 0 bases and J shed 5 bases, with 9 bases lying between them. Germline CDR1 is SGHKS and CDR2 is YYEKEE (reference sequence). The CDR3 totals 13 residues. The CDR3 protein is CASSLVGQDEQYF. DNA for the CDR3: TGTGCCAGCAGCTTGGTGGGTCAGGACGAGCAGTACTTC.

This clone was recorded once. The rearrangement uses TRBV28 and TRBJ2-3; 8 bases fit TRBD2. J gave up 0 bases and V 4 bases, and 6 bases lay outside the gene matches. Germline V gene lookup returns CDR1 MDHEN and CDR2 SYDVKM. CDR3 length equals 16 residues. The CDR3 is CASSSPAGGSTDTQYF. The CDR3 region has the DNA TGTGCCAGCAGTTCCCCTGCGGGGGGTAGCACAGATACGCAGTATTTT.

CDR3 sequence (DNA): TGTGCCAGCAGTTACGGCGCAGCGGGGGCCACAGATACGCAGTATTTT. Protein product: CASSYGAAGATDTQYF. This sequence joins TRBV6-5 and TRBJ2-3; TRBD2 agrees at 8 bases. Losses at the gene ends were 2 bases for V and 2 bases for J; bases not matched to a gene: 6. The CDR3 sequence is 16 residues long. Germline V gives CDR1 MNHEY, CDR2 SVGAGI.

The V and J genes are TRBV10-3 and TRBJ1-5; TRBD1 matches at 7 bases. The CDR3 consists of 15 residues. The ends lost 5 bases at V and 5 bases at J; junction bases unmatched: 9. From germline, CDR1 is ENHRY and CDR2 SYGVKD. The chain's CDR3 is CAISQRGRLDQPQHF. Here the CDR3 DNA reads TGTGCCATCAGTCAGAGGGGGCGTTTAGATCAGCCCCAGCATTTT.

The rearrangement uses TRBV19 and TRBJ2-4; D uncertain. Germline V gene lookup returns CDR1 LNHDA and CDR2 SQIVND (reference sequence). V lost 1 base and J 1 base, leaving 5 bases between the germline ends. The CDR3 contains 14 residues. CDR3 DNA sequence: TGTGCCAGTAGTATAGCCGTGGCCAAAAACATTCAGTACTTC. The encoded protein is CASSIAVAKNIQYF.

The rearrangement links TRBV19 to TRBJ2-5; 11 positions agree with TRBD2. Germline V gives CDR1 LNHDA, CDR2 SQIVND (reference sequence). The junction had 6 bases not matched to a gene; V was cut back by 2 bases and J by 4 bases. The CDR3 consists of 16 residues. Here the CDR3 reads CASSINLAGGGETQYF. DNA for the CDR3: TGTGCCAGTAGTATAAATCTAGCGGGGGGAGGAGAGACCCAGTACTTC.

The V gene is TRBV19, the J gene TRBJ1-2, with 8 nucleotides matching TRBD1. Germline-derived CDR1 and CDR2 are LNHDA and SQIVND (reference sequence). The CDR3 consists of 14 residues. J gave up 7 bases and V 7 bases, and 11 bases lay outside the gene matches. CDR3 protein: CASIPRTGWSGYTF. In DNA form, the CDR3 reads TGTGCCAGTATTCCAAGGACAGGGTGGAGTGGCTACACCTTC.

This clone was counted only a few times. The gene calls are TRBV7-6 and TRBJ1-1; D ambiguous. Trimming took off 5 bases at V and 1 base at J, with 8 bases between the two ends. From germline, CDR1 is SGHVS and CDR2 FNYEAQ. The CDR3 is made up of 13 amino acids. The CDR3 loop reads CASSTDTNTEAFF. The CDR3, as DNA: TGTGCCAGCAGCACAGACACGAACACTGAAGCTTTCTTT.

The chain joins TRBV7-9 to TRBJ2-2, with 9 positions matching TRBD1. CDR1 and CDR2 from the germline V gene are SEHNR and FQNEAQ (reference sequence). Trimming took 6 bases from V and 2 from J; bases not matched to a gene: 4. This CDR3 region has 15 residues. CDR3 sequence reads: CASRPGQGNTGELFF. The CDR3 nucleotides read TGTGCCAGCAGGCCGGGACAGGGTAACACCGGGGAGCTGTTTTTT.

V usage is TRBV7-9 and J usage is TRBJ2-5, with no clear D. Looked up from germline, CDR1 is SEHNR and CDR2 is FQNEAQ (reference sequence). The CDR3 is made up of 13 amino acids. V was pared by 5 bases and J by 4 bases, with 11 bases between. The CDR3 DNA follows: TGTGCCAGCAGCCAAGCGAGGTCAGAGACCCAGTACTTC. Its protein product is CASSQARSETQYF.

This clone was observed a few times. This sequence joins TRBV28 and TRBJ1-2; TRBD1 is a possible D gene (6 bases). This CDR3 has 13 amino acids. Germline V gene lookup returns CDR1 MDHEN and CDR2 SYDVKM. V dropped 6 bases and J dropped 3 bases, with 11 bases sitting between them. CDR3 nucleotide sequence: TGTGCCAGCAGATCTAGGGGGTACTATGGCTACACCTTC. It specifies CASRSRGYYGYTF.

The genes are TRBV6-1 and TRBJ2-7; D gene uncertain. The CDR3 has 11 residues. Between the trimmed V and J ends, which lost 3 bases and 3 bases, there was a span of 3 bases. Germline CDR1 MNHNS, CDR2 SASEGT. CDR3 nucleotides: TGTGCCAGCAGTGAGCGCTACGAGCAGTACTTC. Protein sequence: CASSERYEQYF.

The rearrangement links TRBV2 to TRBJ2-1; 9 bases are shared with TRBD2. The CDR3 runs 15 residues. Germline trimming cut 2 bases from V and 6 bases from J; bases unmatched to any gene: 5. Germline loops: CDR1 SNHLY, CDR2 FYNNEI. CDR3: CASSESSGRSNEQFF. The CDR3 region has the DNA TGTGCCAGCAGTGAATCGAGCGGGAGGTCCAATGAGCAGTTCTTC.

This chain uses TRBV5-8 with TRBJ1-5; 7 bases fit TRBD1. J gave up 7 bases and V 10 bases, and 5 bases lay outside the gene matches. This CDR3 comprises 11 residues. The germline V gene encodes CDR1 SGHTS and CDR2 YDEGEE. The CDR3 loop is CAGDREQPQHF. Here the CDR3 DNA reads TGTGCCGGCGACAGGGAACAGCCCCAGCATTTT.

This chain links TRBV3-1 (or the pseudogene TRBV3-2) with TRBJ2-5; D is undetermined. The CDR3 length is 12 residues. Germline V gene data show CDR1 as LGHDT and CDR2 as YNNKEL (reference sequence). Trimming removed 3 bases at V and 0 bases at J, with 2 bases between. As DNA, the CDR3 is TGTGCCAGCAGCCACAACCAAGAGACCCAGTACTTC. It is translated as CASSHNQETQYF.

V gene TRBV30 combines with J gene TRBJ1-5; TRBD1 matches 7 bases. Germline V gene sequence: CDR1 GTSNPN, CDR2 SVGIG (reference sequence). J lost 6 bases, V lost 3 bases, and 8 bases had no gene match. This CDR3 contains 14 residues. DNA for the CDR3: TGTGCCTGGAGCCTAGGACAGGAACCTCAGCCCCAGCATTTT. This translates into CAWSLGQEPQPQHF. Together with reference TRBV30 and TRBJ1-5, the CDR3 gives the full variable domain: SQTIHQWPATLVQPVGSPLSLECTVEGTSNPNLYWYRQAAGRGLQLLFYSVGIGQISSEVPQNLSASRPQDRQFILSSKKLLLSDSGFYLCAWSLGQEPQPQHFGDGTRLSIL.

This clone appeared once. V usage is TRBV4-3 and J usage is TRBJ2-5, with a weak D call TRBD1 (6 bases). This CDR3 contains 15 residues. Germline assignment: CDR1 LGHNA and CDR2 YSLEER. V was shortened by 0 bases and J by 5 bases, with 13 bases between the two germline ends. Here the CDR3 reads CASSQDGQGFETQYF. CDR3 DNA sequence: TGCGCCAGCAGCCAAGATGGCCAGGGGTTCGAGACCCAGTACTTC.